The TCR beta chain described here comes from a study of CD8 T cells in ankylosing spondylitis. Each CDR3 protein is one row after TCRdb ran MiXCR on the 5' RACE reads. The repertoire has a few hundred thousand distinct CDR3 sequences, roughly a quarter of them found once; the top ten carry around 0.58%. Study-wide results and limits: Among TCR beta sequences, a motif of under 10 highly homologous variants appeared characteristic of ankylosing spondylitis blood.

This clonotype was found many times. Its specificity is unknown. The CDR3 consists of 13 residues. The ends were cut back, 2 bases at V and 2 bases at J, with 5 bases in the middle. The TCR sequence derives from a male donor with ankylosing spondylitis or in good health (not recorded which). V gene TRBV12-3 or TRBV12-4 combines with J gene TRBJ2-3; D not resolved. Input material: blood, either unsorted or a sorted T cell fraction (not recorded which). The CDR3 nucleotides read TGTGCCAGCAGTTTACGAGTCACAGATACGCAGTATTTT. Protein product: CASSLRVTDTQYF.